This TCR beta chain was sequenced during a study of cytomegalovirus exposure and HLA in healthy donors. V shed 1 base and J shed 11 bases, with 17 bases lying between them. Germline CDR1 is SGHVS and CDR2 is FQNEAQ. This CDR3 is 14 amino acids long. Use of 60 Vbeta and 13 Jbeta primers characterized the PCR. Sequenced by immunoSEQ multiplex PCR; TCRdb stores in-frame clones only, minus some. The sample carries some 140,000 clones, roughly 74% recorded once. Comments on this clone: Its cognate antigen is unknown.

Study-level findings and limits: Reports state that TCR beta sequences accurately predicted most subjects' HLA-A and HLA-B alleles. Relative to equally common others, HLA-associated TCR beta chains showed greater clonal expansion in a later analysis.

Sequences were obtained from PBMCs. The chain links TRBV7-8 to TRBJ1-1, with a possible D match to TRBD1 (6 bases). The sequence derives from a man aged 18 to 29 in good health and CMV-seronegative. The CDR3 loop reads CASSLDGGAGSAFF. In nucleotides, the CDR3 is TGTGCCAGCAGCTTAGACGGGGGGGCCGGAAGTGCTTTCTTT.